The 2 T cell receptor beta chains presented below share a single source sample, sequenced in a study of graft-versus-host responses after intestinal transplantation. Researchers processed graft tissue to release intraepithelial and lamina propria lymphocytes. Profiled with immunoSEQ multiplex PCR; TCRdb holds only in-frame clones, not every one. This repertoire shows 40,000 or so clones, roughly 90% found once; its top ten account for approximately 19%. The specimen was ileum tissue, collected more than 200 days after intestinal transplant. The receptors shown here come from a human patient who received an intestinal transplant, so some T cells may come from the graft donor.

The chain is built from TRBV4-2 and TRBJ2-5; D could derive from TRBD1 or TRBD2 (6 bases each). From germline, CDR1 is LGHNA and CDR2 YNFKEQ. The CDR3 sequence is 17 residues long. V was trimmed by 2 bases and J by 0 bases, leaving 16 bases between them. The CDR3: CASSQSLAGEYQETQYF. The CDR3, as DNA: TGTGCCAGCAGCCAATCACTAGCAGGGGAGTACCAAGAGACCCAGTACTTC.

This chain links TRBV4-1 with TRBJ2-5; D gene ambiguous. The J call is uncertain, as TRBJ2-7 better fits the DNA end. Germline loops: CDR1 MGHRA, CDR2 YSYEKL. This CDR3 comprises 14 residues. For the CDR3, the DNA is TGCGCCAGCAGCCAGGATATCCTCCGAGACGAGCAGTACTTC. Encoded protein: CASSQDILRDEQYF.